The present T cell receptor beta chain was sequenced within a study of neoadjuvant anti-PD-1 for oral cavity cancer. On the study more broadly: Patients without progression got a fourth dose around day 43. General study points: Treg/Th17 ratio rose with pretreatment blood and fell with post-treatment tumor TCRbeta clonality. Non-responders to neoadjuvant nivolumab had significantly more clonal PBMC T cells than responders.

The germline CDR1 and CDR2 sequences are SGHNT and YYREEE (reference sequence). Unmatched junction bases numbered 8, after V lost 5 bases and J lost 5 bases. This CDR3 comprises 15 residues. The time point was: after neoadjuvant nivolumab, at surgical resection. Patients were newly diagnosed with stage II-IVA oral cavity squamous cell carcinoma without prior systemic or radiation treatment. A single count supports this clone. Its cognate antigen is unknown. Data came from immunoSEQ multiplex PCR; TCRdb stores just in-frame clones and leaves some out. The repertoire holds under 8,000 clones, roughly 57% seen once, with roughly 3.2% in the top ten.

V and J are TRBV5-4 and TRBJ2-5, with 11 positions matching TRBD2. The specimen comprised PBMCs, sampled after nivolumab (anti-PD-1) treatment. The TCR sequence derives from a person aged 35 to 85 with oral cavity squamous cell carcinoma. In DNA form, the CDR3 reads TGTGCCAGCAGTTCTCGACTAGCGGGGCCGGAGACCCAGTACTTC. Its protein product is CASSSRLAGPETQYF.